The next 8 T cell receptor beta chains were all read from a single sample in a study of OX40 agonist ivuxolimab in advanced cancers. This table comes from immunoSEQ multiplex PCR, and its TCRdb copy is limited to in-frame clones, with some not included. The sample yields 55,000 to 70,000 clones, approximately 89% seen once. The material sequenced was CD4+ or CD8+ T cells sorted from blood, taken in a trial of the OX40 agonist ivuxolimab. Receptor source: an adult with an advanced solid tumor such as melanoma, head and neck, liver or kidney cancer.

The chain recombines TRBV5-1 with TRBJ1-3; D uncertain. Per germline, CDR1 SGHRS and CDR2 YFSETQ. The CDR3 covers 15 residues. The V and J ends lost 0 bases and 0 bases respectively, with 7 bases between them. Here the CDR3 DNA reads TGCGCCAGCAGCTTGGGTGCAGTCTCTGGAAACACCATATATTTT. It translates to CASSLGAVSGNTIYF.

This clone was recorded a few times. The V and J genes are TRBV19 and TRBJ1-1; D remains ambiguous. V was clipped by 7 bases and J by 0 bases, with 9 bases between them. The germline CDR1 and CDR2 sequences are LNHDA and SQIVND (reference sequence). This CDR3 has 13 amino acids. The CDR3 region is CASTRVLNTEAFF. The CDR3 coding sequence is TGTGCCAGTACAAGGGTCCTGAACACTGAAGCTTTCTTT.

V is TRBV19 and J is TRBJ2-5; D gene uncertain. The germline V gene encodes CDR1 LNHDA and CDR2 SQIVND (reference sequence). The CDR3 length is 15 residues. Trimming cost V 3 bases and J 3 bases, with 14 bases left between them. The CDR3 region is CASSMASLGKETQYF. DNA for the CDR3: TGTGCCAGTAGTATGGCGTCGCTCGGAAAAGAGACCCAGTACTTC.

This clone was seen once. The chain recombines TRBV2 with TRBJ1-4; D gene ambiguous. Germline CDR1 SNHLY, CDR2 FYNNEI. The CDR3 totals 11 residues. The ends were cut back, 3 bases at V and 15 bases at J, with 11 bases in the middle. The CDR3 loop reads CASSDFSRVFF. The CDR3 DNA is TGTGCCAGCAGTGATTTCAGTAGGGTGTTTTTT.

This clone was recorded once. Mismatch with germline at one junction end may stem from a read error. The V and J genes are TRBV2 and TRBJ1-2, with 8 bases fitting TRBD1. The CDR3 length is 14 residues. CDR1 and CDR2 (germline): SNHLY, FYNNEI. CDR3 in amino acids: CVSSEQGANYGYTF. The CDR3 nucleotides read TGTGTCAGCAGCGAACAGGGGGCTAACTATGGCTACACCTTC.

V usage is TRBV5-1 and J usage is TRBJ2-2, with D maybe TRBD2 (5 bases). The CDR3 is 15 residues long. Germline V lookup: CDR1 SGHRS, CDR2 YFSETQ. V was pared by 5 bases and J by 0 bases, with 11 bases between. The CDR3: CASRAEGTNTGELFF. Here the CDR3 DNA reads TGCGCCAGCAGGGCCGAGGGAACGAACACCGGGGAGCTGTTTTTT.

Here the CDR3 DNA reads TGTGCCATCAGTGGCGGGGGAGGGAACAATGAGCAGTTCTTC. It translates to CAISGGGGNNEQFF. This chain links TRBV10-3 with TRBJ2-1, with TRBD2 matching over 7 bases. The V gene's germline CDR1 is ENHRY and CDR2 SYGVKD. Trimming removed 4 bases from V and 5 bases from J; junction bases left unmatched: 5. This CDR3 comprises 14 residues.

A single count supports this clone. The chain combines TRBV30 with TRBJ1-2; D not certain. The CDR3 covers 13 residues. Germline lookup yields CDR1 GTSNPN and CDR2 SVGIG (reference sequence). Trimming shortened V by 0 bases and J by 1 base, and 6 bases separated the two germline ends. The CDR3 bases are TGTGCCTGGAGTGTTCACAGTAACTATGGCTACACCTTC. Its translation is CAWSVHSNYGYTF.